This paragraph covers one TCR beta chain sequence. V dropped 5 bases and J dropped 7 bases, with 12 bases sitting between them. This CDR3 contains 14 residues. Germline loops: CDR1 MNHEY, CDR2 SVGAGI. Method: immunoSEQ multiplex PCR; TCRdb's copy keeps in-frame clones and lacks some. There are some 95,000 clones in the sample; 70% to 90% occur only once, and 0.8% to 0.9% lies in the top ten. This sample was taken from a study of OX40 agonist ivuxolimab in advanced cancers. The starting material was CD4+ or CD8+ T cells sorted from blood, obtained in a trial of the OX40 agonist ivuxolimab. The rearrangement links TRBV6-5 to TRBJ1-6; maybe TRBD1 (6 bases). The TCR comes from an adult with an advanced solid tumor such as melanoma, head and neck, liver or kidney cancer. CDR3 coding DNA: TGTGCCAGCAGTGAACAGGGTAGGAATTCACCCCTCCACTTT. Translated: CASSEQGRNSPLHF.